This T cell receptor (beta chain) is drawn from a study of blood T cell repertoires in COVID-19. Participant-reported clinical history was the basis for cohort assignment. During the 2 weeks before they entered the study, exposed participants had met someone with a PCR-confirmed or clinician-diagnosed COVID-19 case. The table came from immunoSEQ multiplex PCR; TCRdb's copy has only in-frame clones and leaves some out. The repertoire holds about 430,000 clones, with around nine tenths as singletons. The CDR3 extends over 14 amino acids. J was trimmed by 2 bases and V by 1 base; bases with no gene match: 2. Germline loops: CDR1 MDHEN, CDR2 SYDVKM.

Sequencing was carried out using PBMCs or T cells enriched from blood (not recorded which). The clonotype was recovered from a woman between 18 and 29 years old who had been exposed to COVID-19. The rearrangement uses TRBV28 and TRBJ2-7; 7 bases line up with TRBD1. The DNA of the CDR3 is TGTGCCAGCAGTTTATCGGACAGGACCTACGAGCAGTACTTC. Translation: CASSLSDRTYEQYF.